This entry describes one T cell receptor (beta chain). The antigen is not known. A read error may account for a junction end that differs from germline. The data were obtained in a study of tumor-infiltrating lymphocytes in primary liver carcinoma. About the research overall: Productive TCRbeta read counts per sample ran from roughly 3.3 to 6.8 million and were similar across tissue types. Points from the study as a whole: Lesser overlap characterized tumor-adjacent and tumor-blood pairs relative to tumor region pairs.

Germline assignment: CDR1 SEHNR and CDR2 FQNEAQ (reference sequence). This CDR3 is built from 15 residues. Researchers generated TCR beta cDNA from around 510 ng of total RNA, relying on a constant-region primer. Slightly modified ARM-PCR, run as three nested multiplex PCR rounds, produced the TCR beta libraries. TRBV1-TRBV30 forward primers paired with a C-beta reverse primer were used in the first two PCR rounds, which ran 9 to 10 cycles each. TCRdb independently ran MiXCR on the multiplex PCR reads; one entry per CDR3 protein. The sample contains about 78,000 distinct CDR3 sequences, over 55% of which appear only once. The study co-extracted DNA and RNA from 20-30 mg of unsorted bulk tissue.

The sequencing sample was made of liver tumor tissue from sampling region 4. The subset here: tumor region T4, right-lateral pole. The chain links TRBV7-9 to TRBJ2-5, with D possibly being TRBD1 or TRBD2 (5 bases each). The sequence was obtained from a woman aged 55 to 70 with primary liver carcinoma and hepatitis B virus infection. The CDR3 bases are TGTGCCAACAGCTTAATAAGGGGAGTTCGAGGGACCCAGTACTTC. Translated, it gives CANSLIRGVRGTQYF.